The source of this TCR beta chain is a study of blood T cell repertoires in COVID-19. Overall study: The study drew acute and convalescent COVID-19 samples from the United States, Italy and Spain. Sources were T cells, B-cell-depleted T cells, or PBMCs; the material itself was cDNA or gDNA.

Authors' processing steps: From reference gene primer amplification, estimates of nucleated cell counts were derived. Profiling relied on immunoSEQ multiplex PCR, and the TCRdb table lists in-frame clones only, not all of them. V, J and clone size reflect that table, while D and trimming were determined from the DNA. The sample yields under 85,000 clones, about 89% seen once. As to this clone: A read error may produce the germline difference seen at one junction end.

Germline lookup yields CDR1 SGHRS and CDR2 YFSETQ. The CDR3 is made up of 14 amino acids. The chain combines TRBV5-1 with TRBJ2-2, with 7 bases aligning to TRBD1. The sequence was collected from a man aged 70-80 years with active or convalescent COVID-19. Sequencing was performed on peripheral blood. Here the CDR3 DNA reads TGCGCCAGCACCTTGACAGGGTACACCGGGGAGCTGTTTTTT. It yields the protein CASTLTGYTGELFF.